The clone carrying this TCR beta chain appeared a few times. Its antigen is still unknown. Clones were sequenced by immunoSEQ multiplex PCR, and TCRdb holds only the in-frame ones, with some missing. The sample lists some 83,000 clones, roughly 83% occurring once. The ends lost 6 bases at V and 10 bases at J; junction bases unmatched: 12. This CDR3 is built from 15 residues. Germline V CDR1 and CDR2: MDHEN, SYDVKM. The entry originates in a study of T cell responses to AZD1222 COVID-19 vaccine. Study results and limitations: A mostly white British donor set with more females was recruited, and clonal diversity was possibly underestimated. Repertoire sampling occurred only after the peak T cell response.

This TCR derives from an adult in good health. The sample was peripheral blood, taken on day 0 of AZD1222 vaccination. The chain has TRBV28 and TRBJ1-6, with TRBD1 matching 7 bases. This CDR3 is CASSPSTGWNSPLHF. The CDR3 region has the DNA TGTGCCAGCAGCCCTTCGACAGGGTGGAACTCACCCCTCCACTTT.